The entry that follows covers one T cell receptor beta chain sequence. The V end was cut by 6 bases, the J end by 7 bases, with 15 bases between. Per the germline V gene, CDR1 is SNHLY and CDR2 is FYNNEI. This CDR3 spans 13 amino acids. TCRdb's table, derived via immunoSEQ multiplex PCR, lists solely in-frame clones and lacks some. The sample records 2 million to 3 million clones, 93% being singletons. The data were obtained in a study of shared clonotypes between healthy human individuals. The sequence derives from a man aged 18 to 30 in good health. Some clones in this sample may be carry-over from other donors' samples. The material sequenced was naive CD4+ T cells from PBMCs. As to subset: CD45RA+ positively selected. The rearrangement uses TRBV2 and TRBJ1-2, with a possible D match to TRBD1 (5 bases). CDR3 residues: CASSGDWTTGYTF. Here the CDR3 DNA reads TGTGCCAGCAGCGGGGACTGGACAACTGGCTACACCTTC.